This T cell receptor beta chain was documented in a study of memory CD4+ T cells and cytomegalovirus serostatus. Study-level results: The CMV-associated TCR signature appears largely within the CD4+ memory repertoire.

As handled by the study authors: After removing out-of-frame reads, millions of distinct TCRbeta sequences remained. The protocol was immunoSEQ multiplex PCR, while the TCRdb copy is restricted to in-frame clones and leaves out a portion. V and J calls and clone size are those listed in that table; D and trimming were worked out from the DNA. The table lists about 26,000 clones, about 81% of them singletons. This CDR3 has 17 amino acids. CDR1 is SGHTA and CDR2 is FQGNSA in the germline V gene. V was clipped by 6 bases and J by 2 bases; unmatched bases: 13. The sort gate was single viable CD3+CD4+CD8-CD45RO+ cells for memory CD4+ T cells. Note on this clone: Its antigen is not known.

The gene calls are TRBV7-2 and TRBJ1-1; TRBD1 agrees at 9 bases. The receptor was derived from an adult in good health and CMV-seronegative. Sequenced input: memory CD4+ T cells from blood. The chain's CDR3 is CASRAGTGRGGNTEAFF. The CDR3 nucleotides read TGTGCCAGCAGGGCCGGGACAGGGAGGGGGGGAAACACTGAAGCTTTCTTT.